This entry lists 28 T cell receptor beta chains sequenced from one sample in a study of T cell responses to AZD1222 COVID-19 vaccine. Generated by immunoSEQ multiplex PCR, the TCRdb table keeps only in-frame clones and is missing some. The sample consists of about 150,000 clones, roughly 90% of them appearing once. Material: peripheral blood, obtained 28 days after the second AZD1222 dose. The receptors were sampled from an adult who received the AZD1222 COVID-19 vaccine.

The chain couples TRBV6-5 to TRBJ1-6; no definite D call. The CDR3 length is 14 residues. Between the trimmed V and J ends, which lost 1 base and 9 bases, there was a span of 10 bases. The germline V gene has CDR1 MNHEY and CDR2 SVGAGI. CDR3 sequence (DNA): TGTGCCAGCAGTTACTGGACTCAGAGTTCACCCCTCCACTTT. As protein: CASSYWTQSSPLHF.

The CDR3 DNA reads as TGTGCCAGCGTAAGAAGCCCAGACAGGGCCACTGAAGCTTTCTTT. This translates into CASVRSPDRATEAFF. J is TRBJ1-1 and V is TRBV28; 7 nucleotides match TRBD1. This CDR3 comprises 15 residues. CDR1 is MDHEN and CDR2 is SYDVKM in the germline V gene. Unmatched junction bases numbered 13, after V lost 8 bases and J lost 4 bases. Based on the CDR3 plus reference TRBV28 and TRBJ1-1, the full variable domain is DVKVTQSSRYLVKRTGEKVFLECVQDMDHENMFWYRQDPGLGLRLIYFSYDVKMKEKGDIPEGYSVSREKKERFSLILESASTNQTSMYLCASVRSPDRATEAFFGQGTRLTVV.

This clone was recorded a few times. This chain connects TRBV5-6 to TRBJ1-2; a weak D match, TRBD1 (6 bases). The CDR3 runs 16 residues. Between the trimmed V and J ends, which lost 4 bases and 4 bases, there was a span of 20 bases. The germline V gene has CDR1 SGHDT and CDR2 YYEEEE. CDR3 bases: TGTGCCAGCAGCCGCAAAGATCGGGGGGCTTCCTATGGCTACACCTTC. Translation gives CASSRKDRGASYGYTF.

This rearrangement joins TRBV3-1 (or the pseudogene TRBV3-2) to TRBJ1-1; possible D gene TRBD1, 5 bases. Per the germline V gene, CDR1 is LGHDT and CDR2 is YNNKEL (reference sequence). This CDR3 is built from 14 residues. Deletions cut 1 base from V and 3 bases from J, with 9 bases between. Here the CDR3 DNA reads TGTGCCAGCAGCCAAGCTGGGGGGGACACTGAAGCTTTCTTT. As protein: CASSQAGGDTEAFF.

The chain uses TRBV19 and TRBJ1-4, with D hard to call. The CDR3 has 16 residues. Germline CDR1 and CDR2: LNHDA and SQIVND (reference sequence). V lost 4 bases and J lost 0, with 12 bases in between. The CDR3 region has the DNA TGTGCCAGTAGTACATCGGACGGGACAACTAATGAAAAACTGTTTTTT. As protein: CASSTSDGTTNEKLFF.

V usage is TRBV7-9 and J usage is TRBJ1-1; no reliable D call. The CDR3 loop spans 15 amino acids. Germline V gene lookup returns CDR1 SEHNR and CDR2 FQNEAQ (reference sequence). The ends were cut back, 2 bases at V and 4 bases at J, with 14 bases in the middle. The CDR3 spells CASSLTGGIGTEAFF. The CDR3, as DNA: TGTGCCAGCAGCTTAACTGGAGGGATCGGCACTGAAGCTTTCTTT.

This clone has just one count. The chain couples TRBV13 to TRBJ1-1; D remains ambiguous. From germline, CDR1 is PRHDT and CDR2 FYEKMQ (reference sequence). Trimming stripped 5 bases from V and 11 bases from J, with 15 bases between. The CDR3 consists of 12 residues. The CDR3 is CASSPRSGLAFF. CDR3 DNA sequence: TGTGCCAGCAGCCCCCGATCAGGTTTGGCTTTCTTT. The full variable domain, its missing parts supplied by reference TRBV13 and TRBJ1-1, is AAGVIQSPRHLIKEKRETATLKCYPIPRHDTVYWYQQGPGQDPQFLISFYEKMQSDKGSIPDRFSAQQFSDYHSELNMSSLELGDSALYFCASSPRSGLAFFGQGTRLTVV.

As concerns this clone: The same CDR3 is also encoded by other DNA sequences in this sample. The CDR3 loop reads CASSLALAGNTEAFF. Written as DNA, the CDR3 is TGTGCCAGCAGCTTAGCGTTGGCAGGTAACACTGAAGCTTTCTTT. The J gene is TRBJ1-1, the V gene TRBV7-9; D is undetermined. The germline V gene encodes CDR1 SEHNR and CDR2 FQNEAQ (reference sequence). V lost 0 bases to trimming and J lost 2 bases, with 10 bases between them. The CDR3 runs 15 residues.

The V and J genes are TRBV30 and TRBJ1-6; D may be TRBD1 (6 bases). The CDR3 extends over 13 amino acids. Trimming removed 0 bases from V and 10 bases from J, with 10 bases in between. Per the germline V gene, CDR1 is GTSNPN and CDR2 is SVGIG (reference sequence). The chain's CDR3 is CAWSVGGESPLHF. CDR3 nucleotide sequence: TGTGCCTGGAGTGTAGGGGGAGAGTCACCCCTCCACTTT.

The chain couples TRBV4-1 to TRBJ2-2; perhaps TRBD1 as D (5 bases). V shed 5 bases and J shed 4 bases, with 23 bases lying between them. The CDR3 contains 18 residues. In germline, CDR1 is MGHRA, CDR2 YSYEKL. The CDR3 region is CASSRGPTSPVGTGELFF. The CDR3 nucleotides are TGCGCCAGCAGCAGGGGCCCGACCTCCCCGGTAGGCACCGGGGAGCTGTTTTTT.

This chain uses TRBV7-9 with TRBJ1-2; no clear D. V lost 5 bases and J 8 bases, leaving 15 bases between the germline ends. The CDR3 loop spans 13 amino acids. Germline lookup yields CDR1 SEHNR and CDR2 FQNEAQ (reference sequence). The chain's CDR3 is CASSPRGGYGYTF. CDR3 sequence (DNA): TGTGCCAGCAGCCCCCGTGGAGGCTACGGCTACACCTTC.

The chain joins TRBV4-2 to TRBJ1-3; TRBD1 aligns across 12 bases. Germline CDR1 is LGHNA and CDR2 is YNFKEQ. The CDR3 consists of 19 residues. V was clipped by 0 bases and J by 7 bases; unmatched bases: 13. The CDR3 nucleotides read TGTGCCAGCAGCCAAGATGTAAGGGGAGGGACAGGGGGCAGGAACACCATATATTTT. Encoded protein: CASSQDVRGGTGGRNTIYF.

The rearrangement uses TRBV3-1 (or the pseudogene TRBV3-2) and TRBJ1-3; D gene uncertain. The germline gives CDR1 LGHDT, CDR2 YNNKEL (reference sequence). V lost 0 bases and J 4 bases, leaving 4 bases between the germline ends. CDR3 length: 13 amino acids. The CDR3 here is CASSQDWGNTIYF. In nucleotides, the CDR3 is TGTGCCAGCAGCCAAGACTGGGGAAACACCATATATTTT.

The chain links TRBV2 to TRBJ2-5; TRBD2 agrees at 13 bases. V lost 6 bases to trimming and J lost 5 bases; unmatched junction nucleotides: 9. The CDR3 spans 16 residues. Germline V CDR1 and CDR2: SNHLY, FYNNEI. The CDR3 nucleotides are TGTGCCAGCAGCGCCCGGACTAGCGGGGGTTTGGAGACCCAGTACTTC. Its protein product is CASSARTSGGLETQYF.

The genes are TRBV6-1 and TRBJ1-2; D perhaps matches TRBD1 (5 bases). The V gene lost 6 bases and the J gene lost 4 bases, with 18 bases spanning the gap. In germline, CDR1 is MNHNS, CDR2 SASEGT. The CDR3 spans 15 residues. The CDR3: CASREPAQGLYGYTF. In DNA, the CDR3 is TGTGCCAGCAGGGAACCGGCCCAGGGCCTCTATGGCTACACCTTC.

The chain recombines TRBV28 with TRBJ1-2, with a possible D match to TRBD1 (5 bases). V lost 4 bases and J 6 bases, leaving 18 bases between the germline ends. This CDR3 spans 15 amino acids. In germline, CDR1 is MDHEN, CDR2 SYDVKM. In DNA form, the CDR3 reads TGTGCCAGCAGTTCTACTGGGGCAGTTAGTGATGGCTACACCTTC. It codes for CASSSTGAVSDGYTF.

The chain uses TRBV12-3 or TRBV12-4 and TRBJ1-5; 9 bases map to TRBD1. Trimming at V came to 8 bases and at J to 4 bases, leaving 3 bases not matched to a gene. The length of the CDR3 is 13 residues. CDR3 sequence: CASAGQGNQPQHF. For the CDR3, the DNA is TGTGCCAGCGCCGGACAGGGGAATCAGCCCCAGCATTTT.

The rearrangement joins TRBV6-5 to TRBJ1-2; TRBD1 is a possible D gene (5 bases). Germline CDR1 is MNHEY and CDR2 is SVGAGI. The ends were cut back, 6 bases at V and 4 bases at J, with 18 bases in the middle. The CDR3 runs to 15 residues. The CDR3 loop is CASSHAGGLSYGYTF. DNA of the CDR3: TGTGCCAGCAGCCACGCGGGGGGATTGAGCTATGGCTACACCTTC.

This clone was seen only a few times. The chain couples TRBV7-9 to TRBJ1-2; maybe TRBD1 (6 bases). This CDR3 spans 14 amino acids. V gave up 1 base and J gave up 4 bases, with 10 bases separating them. Germline assignment: CDR1 SEHNR and CDR2 FQNEAQ (reference sequence). CDR3 in DNA: TGTGCCAGCAGCTTAGACAGGGTTAGCTATGGCTACACCTTC. Translation: CASSLDRVSYGYTF.

In its sample, this clone was seen a few times. This chain joins TRBV4-2 and TRBJ1-4; 12 bases are a match to TRBD1. V gave up 1 base and J gave up 7 bases; unmatched junction bases: 4. The CDR3 has 16 residues. Looked up from germline, CDR1 is LGHNA and CDR2 is YNFKEQ. Written as DNA, the CDR3 is TGTGCCAGCAGCCAAGGTGTGGGACAGGGGGCTGAAAAACTGTTTTTT. Translated: CASSQGVGQGAEKLFF.

The V call is TRBV23-1, the J call TRBJ2-1; D tentatively fits TRBD1 or TRBD2 (12 bases each). TRBV23-1 is flagged as an ORF with uncertain function. CDR3 length equals 21 residues. V shed 0 bases and J shed 4 bases, with 28 bases lying between them. CDR3 in amino acids: CASSQSGDRGLAGGVYNEQFF. DNA of the CDR3: TGCGCCAGCAGTCAATCGGGGGACAGGGGGCTAGCGGGAGGGGTTTACAATGAGCAGTTCTTC.

Here the CDR3 DNA reads TGCGCCAGCAGCACCCAGGTCCAGGGCACTGAAGCTTTCTTT. Its translation: CASSTQVQGTEAFF. This rearrangement joins TRBV5-1 to TRBJ1-1, with a weak D call TRBD1 (5 bases). V was clipped by 4 bases and J by 4 bases, with 14 bases between them. The CDR3 runs 14 residues. The germline V gene encodes CDR1 SGHRS and CDR2 YFSETQ.

The genes are TRBV5-4 and TRBJ1-3; tentatively, D is TRBD1 (6 bases). Germline CDR1 SGHNT, CDR2 YYREEE (reference sequence). The V gene lost 5 bases and the J gene lost 6 bases, with 12 bases spanning the gap. The CDR3 is made up of 13 amino acids. CDR3: CASSPDSKNTIYF. Here the CDR3 DNA reads TGTGCCAGCAGTCCGGACAGCAAAAACACCATATATTTT.

The genes are TRBV5-6 and TRBJ1-6; 9 bases align to TRBD1. The CDR3 loop spans 14 amino acids. Trimming took 2 bases from V and 9 from J; bases not matched to a gene: 3. Germline V gene data show CDR1 as SGHDT and CDR2 as YYEEEE. CDR3 in amino acids: CASSLGQGLSPLHF. CDR3 nucleotides: TGTGCCAGCAGCTTAGGACAGGGGCTTTCACCCCTCCACTTT.

The chain joins TRBV18 to TRBJ2-1, with D possibly TRBD2 on 5 matching bases. With 2 bases removed from V and 1 base from J, the gap between germline ends came to 9 bases. CDR1 KGHSH and CDR2 LQKENI come from the germline V gene. There are 15 residues in the CDR3. The CDR3 DNA sequence: TGTGCCAGCTCACCAAAGTGGGAGTCCTACAATGAGCAGTTCTTC. Protein product: CASSPKWESYNEQFF. Full variable domain (missing parts from reference TRBV18 and TRBJ2-1): NAGVMQNPRHLVRRRGQEARLRCSPMKGHSHVYWYRQLPEEGLKFMVYLQKENIIDESGMPKERFSAEFPKEGPSILRIQQVVRGDSAAYFCASSPKWESYNEQFFGPGTRLTVL.

The chain combines TRBV6-5 with TRBJ1-1, with no clear D. Germline CDR1 and CDR2: MNHEY and SVGAGI. The CDR3 contains 13 residues. The germline V and J ends were trimmed by 2 bases and 8 bases, with 12 bases remaining between them. CDR3 in amino acids: CASSYRNGREAFF. The CDR3, as DNA: TGTGCCAGCAGTTACCGGAATGGCAGGGAAGCTTTCTTT.

This clone has a handful of counts. The DNA of the CDR3 is TGTGCCAGCAGAAGGACAGGGGGCGGTTTCGCTGAAGCTTTCTTT. The encoded protein is CASRRTGGGFAEAFF. This chain links TRBV27 with TRBJ1-1; 11 nucleotides align to TRBD1. The CDR3 totals 15 residues. Germline V gene data show CDR1 as MNHEY and CDR2 as SMNVEV (reference sequence). V lost 6 bases and J lost 6; bases outside the gene matches: 9.

This rearrangement joins TRBV7-3 to TRBJ1-6, with D maybe TRBD1 (5 bases). Trimming removed 2 bases from V and 0 bases from J, with 5 bases in between. Per the germline V gene, CDR1 is SGHTA and CDR2 is FQGTGA. CDR3 length equals 15 residues. The CDR3 sequence: CASSLGGSYNSPLHF. CDR3 bases: TGTGCCAGCAGCTTAGGGGGCTCCTATAATTCACCCCTCCACTTT.